The T cell receptor beta chain under discussion was sequenced for a study of T cells in Graves' hyperthyroidism and ophthalmopathy. Findings and limits, study-wide: Ophthalmopathy was told apart from stable hyperthyroidism by a 13 V-J model.

Germline V gene data show CDR1 as MNHEY and CDR2 as SMNVEV (reference sequence). The V and J ends lost 5 bases and 6 bases, in that order; junction bases with no gene match: 9. The length of the CDR3 is 16 residues. The CDR3 regions of TCR beta were amplified from RNA transcripts. An initial round of RT-PCR targeting the TCR CDR3 relied on the HTBI primer set. TCRdb passed the multiplex PCR reads through MiXCR, listing each CDR3 protein once. Here the sample spans about 560,000 distinct CDR3 sequences, 16% being singletons. The table lists this clonotype with a few counts. Its matching antigen is unknown. Fresh peripheral blood, approximately 10 ml, was the source of the PBMCs.

Specimen: blood. This TCR derives from a woman aged 18-35 years with Graves' hyperthyroidism. This sequence joins TRBV27 and TRBJ2-2; 10 positions agree with TRBD1. The CDR3 loop reads CASSLPGTGEAGELFF. DNA for the CDR3: TGTGCCAGCAGTCTGCCCGGGACAGGGGAGGCCGGGGAGCTGTTTTTT.